This T cell receptor beta chain emerged from a study of cytomegalovirus exposure and HLA in healthy donors. Notes on the study in general: The authors listed about 170 TCR beta chains as cytomegalovirus-associated.

Clones were sequenced by immunoSEQ multiplex PCR, and TCRdb holds only the in-frame ones, with some missing. Of fewer than 90,000 clones in the sample, approximately 88% were seen once. About this clone itself: Its antigen is as yet unknown.

CDR1 and CDR2 (germline): MNHEY, SVGAGI. The J segment lost 0 bases and the V segment lost 8 bases, leaving 8 bases of the junction unmatched. CDR3 length equals 15 residues. An approximately 120-subject validation cohort, separate from the 666-subject first cohort, supplied the donors. The V call is TRBV6-5, the J call TRBJ2-5, with 8 bases lining up with TRBD1. This receptor was identified in a woman under 30 in good health and CMV-seropositive. The sequencing sample was made of PBMCs. CDR3 in amino acids: CASVASGGYQETQYF. In nucleotides, the CDR3 is TGTGCCAGCGTGGCCTCAGGGGGCTACCAAGAGACCCAGTACTTC.